The 17 T cell receptor beta chains listed next were all sequenced from one sample in a study of radiotherapy plus CTLA-4 blockade in lung cancer. Sequenced by immunoSEQ multiplex PCR; TCRdb stores in-frame clones only, minus some. Here the sample spans 70,000 to 95,000 clones, approximately 83% being singletons. Sequencing used peripheral blood, obtained from a patient treated with radiotherapy plus ipilimumab. These receptors were obtained from a human donor with non-small cell lung cancer that progressed on radiotherapy plus ipilimumab.

This chain uses TRBV18 with TRBJ1-3, with 8 bases matching TRBD1. The trim removed 3 bases at V and 0 bases at J, leaving 13 bases unmatched. Per germline, CDR1 KGHSH and CDR2 LQKENI. This CDR3 contains 19 residues. The CDR3 region is CASSPIWGTGESSGNTIYF. The DNA of the CDR3 is TGTGCCAGCTCACCGATTTGGGGGACAGGCGAGAGCTCTGGAAACACCATATATTTT.

The chain links TRBV7-6 to TRBJ2-5; 7 nucleotides align to TRBD2. Trimming at V came to 3 bases and at J to 4 bases, leaving 8 bases not matched to a gene. CDR3 length: 15 residues. Germline CDR1 reads SGHVS; CDR2 reads FNYEAQ. The CDR3 DNA sequence: TGTGCCAGCAGCTTGGGCCGGGGGGTGGGAGAGACCCAGTACTTC. Protein: CASSLGRGVGETQYF.

The chain recombines TRBV7-2 with TRBJ1-3; D gene ambiguous. The V gene's germline CDR1 is SGHTA and CDR2 FQGNSA. V was shortened by 3 bases and J by 7 bases, with 10 bases between the two germline ends. This CDR3 is 13 amino acids long. The CDR3, as DNA: TGTGCCAGCAGCTTCGCCCCAAGGAACACCATATATTTT. Translating it yields CASSFAPRNTIYF.

This clone has only a few counts. This chain joins TRBV27 and TRBJ2-7, with TRBD1 matching over 11 bases. CDR3 length equals 16 residues. V lost 6 bases to trimming and J lost 4 bases; unmatched junction nucleotides: 11. Looked up from germline, CDR1 is MNHEY and CDR2 is SMNVEV (reference sequence). The CDR3 spells CASSRIGGDRGYEQYF. CDR3 DNA: TGTGCCAGCAGCCGAATTGGGGGGGACAGGGGGTACGAGCAGTACTTC.

The V call is TRBV23-1, the J call TRBJ2-1, with D tentatively TRBD2 (7 bases). TRBV23-1 carries the ORF label, with uncertain function. CDR3 length: 14 residues. Trimming took off 3 bases at V and 4 bases at J, with 10 bases between the two ends. The DNA of the CDR3 is TGCGCCAGCAGTCATAGGGGGGGATACAATGAGCAGTTCTTC. Amino acids: CASSHRGGYNEQFF.

This chain links TRBV19 with TRBJ2-2, with TRBD1 matching 11 bases. CDR1 LNHDA and CDR2 SQIVND come from the germline V gene (reference sequence). The CDR3 runs 15 residues. Trimming took 5 bases from V and 6 from J; bases not matched to a gene: 5. The CDR3 DNA sequence: TGTGCCAGTAGTCCCGGGACAGGGGGTCCCGGGGAGCTGTTTTTT. Translated: CASSPGTGGPGELFF.

The chain links TRBV5-1 to TRBJ2-7; no clear D gene. This CDR3 has 15 amino acids. Germline CDR1 and CDR2: SGHRS and YFSETQ. Between the trimmed V and J ends, which lost 3 bases and 3 bases, there was a span of 16 bases. The CDR3 nucleotides are TGCGCCAGCAGCTCAAATTTAGACAATTTCTACGAGCAGTACTTC. Translation gives CASSSNLDNFYEQYF.

The genes are TRBV4-1 and TRBJ2-1; possible D gene TRBD1, 6 bases. CDR3 length: 16 residues. V lost 0 bases and J lost 1, with 10 bases in between. The germline V gene encodes CDR1 MGHRA and CDR2 YSYEKL. CDR3 in amino acids: CASSQDLQGSYNEQFF. In nucleotides, the CDR3 is TGCGCCAGCAGCCAAGACCTGCAGGGGTCCTACAATGAGCAGTTCTTC.

The chain links TRBV28 to TRBJ2-3; 7 positions agree with TRBD2. Trimming at V came to 6 bases and at J to 7 bases, leaving 13 bases not matched to a gene. This CDR3 contains 15 residues. Germline lookup yields CDR1 MDHEN and CDR2 SYDVKM. CDR3 nucleotide sequence: TGTGCCAGCAGCAAGGACTCCGCCGGGGGGAATACGCAGTATTTT. Its protein product is CASSKDSAGGNTQYF.

The rearrangement uses TRBV7-2 and TRBJ1-1, with D possibly being TRBD1 (5 bases). Germline loops: CDR1 SGHTA, CDR2 FQGNSA. V was shortened by 0 bases and J by 6 bases, with 11 bases between the two germline ends. The CDR3 runs to 14 residues. CDR3 sequence: CASSLAPQGSEAFF. The CDR3 region has the DNA TGTGCCAGCAGCTTAGCGCCTCAGGGATCTGAAGCTTTCTTT.

The rearrangement joins TRBV7-3 to TRBJ2-2, with D unclear. CDR3 length equals 13 residues. Trimming stripped 5 bases from V and 7 bases from J, with 11 bases between. CDR1 and CDR2 from the germline V gene are SGHTA and FQGTGA. CDR3 in DNA: TGTGCCAGCAGCCCCGCCCAGGACGGGGAGCTGTTTTTT. The encoded protein is CASSPAQDGELFF. The full variable domain, with the rest looked up from reference TRBV7-3 and TRBJ2-2, is GAGVSQTPSNKVTEKGKYVELRCDPISGHTALYWYRQSLGQGPEFLIYFQGTGAADDSGLPNDRFFAVRPEGSVSTLKIQRTERGDSAVYLCASSPAQDGELFFGEGSRLTVL.

The rearrangement joins TRBV7-8 to TRBJ2-1; D not certain. This CDR3 is built from 12 residues. Trimming left V 5 bases short and J 8 bases short, with 10 bases between. CDR1 and CDR2 from the germline V gene are SGHVS and FQNEAQ. DNA of the CDR3: TGTGCCAGCAGCGGGCGGTTTTATGAGCAGTTCTTC. Its translation is CASSGRFYEQFF.

The chain couples TRBV7-2 to TRBJ2-7, with TRBD2 matching 8 bases. Germline CDR1 and CDR2: SGHTA and FQGNSA. The CDR3 is 16 residues long. The junction had 17 bases not matched to a gene; V was cut back by 5 bases and J by 8 bases. The chain's CDR3 is CASSPGGGGGYWKQYF. In nucleotides, the CDR3 is TGTGCCAGCAGCCCCGGGGGGGGCGGGGGGTACTGGAAGCAGTACTTC.

The chain joins TRBV27 to TRBJ2-1; D uncertain. V was trimmed by 6 bases and J by 9 bases, leaving 9 bases between them. Looked up from germline, CDR1 is MNHEY and CDR2 is SMNVEV (reference sequence). The CDR3 length is 11 residues. The CDR3 coding sequence is TGTGCCAGCAGGGCCTCCGGTGAGCAGTTCTTC. Translating gives CASRASGEQFF.

The chain recombines TRBV2 with TRBJ1-5, with 8 nucleotides matching TRBD1. Trimming cost V 1 base and J 6 bases; bases outside gene matches: 5. Germline values: CDR1 SNHLY, CDR2 FYNNEI. The CDR3 has 15 residues. DNA for the CDR3: TGTGCCAGCAGTGAAGTCAGGGGGCGAAGTCAGCCCCAGCATTTT. Residues: CASSEVRGRSQPQHF. Complete variable domain (other parts from reference TRBV2 and TRBJ1-5): EPEVTQTPSHQVTQMGQEVILRCVPISNHLYFYWYRQILGQKVEFLVSFYNNEISEKSEIFDDQFSVERPDGSNFTLKIRSTKLEDSAMYFCASSEVRGRSQPQHFGDGTRLSIL.

This chain connects TRBV6-1 to TRBJ2-5; 10 bases agree with TRBD2. This CDR3 has 15 amino acids. Germline CDR1 reads MNHNS; CDR2 reads SASEGT. V lost 4 bases to trimming and J lost 5 bases; unmatched junction nucleotides: 7. CDR3 loop: CASSVSSGGWETQYF. CDR3 bases: TGTGCCAGCAGTGTGTCTAGCGGGGGCTGGGAGACCCAGTACTTC.

V gene TRBV18 combines with J gene TRBJ2-2; TRBD2 matches at 8 bases. Germline CDR1 KGHSH, CDR2 LQKENI. This CDR3 is built from 17 residues. The junction had 5 bases not matched to a gene; V was cut back by 1 base and J by 1 base. Here the CDR3 reads CASSPLALAGNTGELFF. The CDR3 DNA sequence: TGTGCCAGCTCACCACTCGCTCTAGCGGGGAACACCGGGGAGCTGTTTTTT.